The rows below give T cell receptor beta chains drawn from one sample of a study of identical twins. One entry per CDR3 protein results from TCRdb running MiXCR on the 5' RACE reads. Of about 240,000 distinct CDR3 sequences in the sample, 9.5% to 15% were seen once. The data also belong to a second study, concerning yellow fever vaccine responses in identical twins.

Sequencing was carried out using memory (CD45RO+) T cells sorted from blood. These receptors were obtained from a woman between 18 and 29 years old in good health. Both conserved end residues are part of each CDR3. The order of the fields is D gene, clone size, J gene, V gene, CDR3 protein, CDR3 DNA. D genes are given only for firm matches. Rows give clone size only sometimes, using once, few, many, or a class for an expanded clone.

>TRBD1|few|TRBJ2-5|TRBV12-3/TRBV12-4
CASSHSTGYQETQYF
TGTGCCAGCAGTCACTCGACAGGGTATCAAGAGACCCAGTACTTC
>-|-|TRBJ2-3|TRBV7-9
CASSGRDWITQYF
TGTGCCAGCAGCGGCCGGGACTGGATCACGCAGTATTTT
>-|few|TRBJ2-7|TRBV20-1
CSATLPRSSYEQYF
TGCAGTGCTACACTCCCCAGGAGCTCCTACGAGCAGTACTTC
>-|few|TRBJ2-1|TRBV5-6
CASSRERTGRGPKQFF
TGTGCCAGCAGCCGAGAAAGGACGGGCCGAGGGCCAAAACAGTTCTTC
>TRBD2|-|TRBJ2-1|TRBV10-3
CAISEFGGGNNEQFF
TGTGCCATCAGTGAGTTTGGGGGAGGGAACAATGAGCAGTTCTTC
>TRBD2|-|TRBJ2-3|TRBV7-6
CASSLAFRGLAGTTDTQYF
TGTGCCAGCAGCTTAGCGTTTAGGGGACTAGCGGGGACCACAGATACGCAGTATTTT
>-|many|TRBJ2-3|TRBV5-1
CASSLTPTNTFTDTQYF
TGCGCCAGCAGCTTAACGCCGACTAACACTTTCACAGATACGCAGTATTTT
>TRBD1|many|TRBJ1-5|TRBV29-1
CSVQQGGDQPQHF
TGCAGCGTTCAACAGGGGGGAGATCAGCCCCAGCATTTT
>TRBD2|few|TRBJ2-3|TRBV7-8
CASTQTRLAGSTDTQYF
TGTGCCAGCACACAGACGCGGCTAGCGGGGTCCACAGATACGCAGTATTTT
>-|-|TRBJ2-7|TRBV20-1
CSARDIGTGSYEQYF
TGCAGTGCTAGAGATATCGGGACTGGCTCCTACGAGCAGTACTTC
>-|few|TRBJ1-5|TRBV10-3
CAISESAPSNQPQHF
TGTGCCATCAGTGAGTCAGCACCTAGCAATCAGCCCCAGCATTTT
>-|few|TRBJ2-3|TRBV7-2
CAPKEGDTQYF
TGTGCCCCCAAAGAAGGAGATACGCAGTATTTT
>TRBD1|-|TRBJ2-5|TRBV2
CASSEQGQGSETQYF
TGTGCCAGCAGTGAGCAGGGACAGGGGTCAGAGACCCAGTACTTC
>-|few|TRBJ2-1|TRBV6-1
CASSDRARGGFTNEQFF
TGTGCCAGCAGTGATCGGGCTAGGGGGGGATTCACAAATGAGCAGTTCTTC
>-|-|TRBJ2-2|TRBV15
CATSRVMAGVMGELFF
TGTGCCACCAGCAGAGTAATGGCCGGGGTAATGGGGGAGCTGTTTTTT
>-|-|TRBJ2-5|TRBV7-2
CASSLNEGQYF
TGTGCCAGCAGCTTAAACGAGGGCCAGTACTTC
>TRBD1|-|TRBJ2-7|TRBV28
CASSVPGGQYEQYF
TGTGCCAGCAGTGTTCCAGGGGGACAGTACGAGCAGTACTTC
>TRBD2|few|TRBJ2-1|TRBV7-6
CASSPGTSVRGEQFF
TGTGCCAGCAGCCCAGGGACTAGCGTCCGGGGTGAGCAGTTCTTC
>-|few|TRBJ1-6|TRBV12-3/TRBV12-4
CASSPFDLLGSPLHF
TGTGCCAGCAGTCCCTTCGACCTATTGGGTTCACCCCTCCACTTT
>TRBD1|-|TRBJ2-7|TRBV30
CAWRTGQTYEQYF
TGTGCCTGGCGGACGGGACAGACATACGAGCAGTACTTC
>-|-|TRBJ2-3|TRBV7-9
CAIGTPSTDTQYF
TGTGCCATCGGGACCCCTAGCACAGATACGCAGTATTTT
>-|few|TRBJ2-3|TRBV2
CASGTEVMDTQYF
TGTGCCAGCGGGACGGAGGTTATGGATACGCAGTATTTT
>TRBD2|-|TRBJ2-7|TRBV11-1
CASSGTPGTSGARAYEQYF
TGTGCCAGCAGCGGCACCCCCGGGACTAGCGGGGCAAGGGCCTACGAGCAGTACTTC
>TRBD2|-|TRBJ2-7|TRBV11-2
CASSFRASGSYEQYF
TGTGCCAGCAGCTTTAGGGCTAGCGGGAGCTACGAGCAGTACTTC
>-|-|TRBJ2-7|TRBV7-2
CASSLYNEQYF
TGTGCCAGCAGCTTATATAACGAGCAGTACTTC
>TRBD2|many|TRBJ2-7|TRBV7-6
CASSLGAGSYEQYF
TGTGCCAGCAGCTTAGGAGCGGGATCCTACGAGCAGTACTTC
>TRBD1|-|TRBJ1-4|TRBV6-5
CASSYSPQGGNEKLFF
TGTGCCAGCAGTTACTCGCCACAGGGGGGGAATGAAAAACTGTTTTTT
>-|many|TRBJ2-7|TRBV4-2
CASSQEGSSDRSYEQYF
TGTGCCAGCAGCCAAGAAGGGAGTAGCGATAGATCCTACGAGCAGTACTTC
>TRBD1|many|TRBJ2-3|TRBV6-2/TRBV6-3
CASSGTGGADTQYF
TGTGCCAGCAGTGGGACAGGGGGCGCAGATACGCAGTATTTT
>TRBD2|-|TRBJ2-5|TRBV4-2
CASSQTSGGTRQETQYF
TGTGCCAGCAGCCAGACTAGCGGGGGGACCCGACAAGAGACCCAGTACTTC
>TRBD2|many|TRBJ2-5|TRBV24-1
CATSEPPGLAGVGLETQYF
TGTGCCACCAGTGAGCCACCGGGACTAGCGGGAGTGGGCTTAGAGACCCAGTACTTC
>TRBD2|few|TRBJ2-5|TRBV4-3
CASSQDRAGGPSETQYF
TGCGCCAGCAGCCAAGATCGGGCGGGAGGGCCGTCGGAGACCCAGTACTTC
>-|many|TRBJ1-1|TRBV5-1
CASSLQGGQQNTEAFF
TGCGCCAGCAGCTTGCAAGGGGGGCAACAGAACACTGAAGCTTTCTTT
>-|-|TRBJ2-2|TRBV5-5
CASSLSGAGTNTGELFF
TGTGCCAGCAGCCTCTCAGGGGCAGGGACGAATACCGGGGAGCTGTTTTTT
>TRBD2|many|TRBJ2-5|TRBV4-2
CASSQAIPGLAGGETQYF
TGTGCCAGCAGCCAAGCTATCCCGGGACTAGCGGGAGGAGAGACCCAGTACTTC
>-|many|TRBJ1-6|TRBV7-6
CASSLSPDTYNSPLHF
TGTGCCAGCAGCTTAAGCCCTGACACTTATAATTCACCCCTCCACTTT
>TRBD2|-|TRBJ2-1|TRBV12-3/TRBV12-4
CAISLIRLAGVNYNEQFF
TGTGCCATCAGTTTAATTCGTCTAGCGGGGGTGAACTACAATGAGCAGTTCTTC
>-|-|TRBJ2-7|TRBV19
CASSIGIRQANYEQYF
TGTGCCAGTAGTATAGGTATCCGCCAGGCGAACTACGAGCAGTACTTC
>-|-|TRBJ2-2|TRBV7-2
CASSLPVRLAKAGELFF
TGTGCCAGCAGCTTACCCGTACGCCTAGCGAAGGCCGGGGAGCTGTTTTTT
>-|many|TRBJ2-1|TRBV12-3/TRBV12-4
CASRGKGLGYNEQFF
TGTGCCAGCAGGGGGAAAGGACTGGGCTACAATGAGCAGTTCTTC
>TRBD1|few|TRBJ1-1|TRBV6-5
CASSYSQGASEAFF
TGTGCCAGCAGTTACTCACAGGGGGCTTCCGAAGCTTTCTTT
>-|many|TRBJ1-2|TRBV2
CATLGSAVYGYTF
TGTGCCACCTTGGGATCGGCCGTCTATGGCTACACCTTC
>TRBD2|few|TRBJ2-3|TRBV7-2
CASSLRGRADTQYF
TGTGCCAGCAGCTTACGAGGGAGGGCAGATACGCAGTATTTT
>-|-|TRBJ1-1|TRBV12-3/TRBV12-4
CASTPTVTSTEAFF
TGTGCCAGCACCCCCACAGTAACGAGCACTGAAGCTTTCTTT
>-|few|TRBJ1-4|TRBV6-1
CASSEAGAGNEKLFF
TGTGCCAGCAGTGAAGCGGGGGCAGGGAATGAAAAACTGTTTTTT
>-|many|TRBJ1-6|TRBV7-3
CASSLEGEVNSPLHF
TGTGCCAGCAGCTTAGAAGGGGAGGTTAATTCACCCCTCCACTTT
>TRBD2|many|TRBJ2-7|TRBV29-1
CSVVLAGYYEQYF
TGCAGCGTTGTGCTAGCGGGTTACTACGAGCAGTACTTC